This entry concerns a single T cell receptor (beta chain). Antigen unknown. This sample is drawn from a study of graft-versus-host responses after intestinal transplantation. Study-level results: GvH clones turned up in recipient marrow; some had shown up first in ileum or blood.

The CDR3 has 17 amino acids. The V segment lost 5 bases and the J segment 2 bases; nucleotides outside the gene matches: 8. Germline CDR1 and CDR2: LNHDA and SQIVND (reference sequence). TCRdb's copy holds only in-frame clones and misses some; the assay was immunoSEQ multiplex PCR. The sample holds roughly 100,000 clones, about 90% seen once. This receptor was taken from a human donor who received an intestinal transplant. The rearrangement links TRBV19 to TRBJ2-1; 11 positions match TRBD2. The specimen comprised unstimulated CD4+ T cells sorted from spleen or lymph node cells, sampled before intestinal transplant. In nucleotides, the CDR3 is TGTGCCAGTAGTTCCATAGCGGGGGGGGTCCCCTACAATGAGCAGTTCTTC. Translated, it gives CASSSIAGGVPYNEQFF.